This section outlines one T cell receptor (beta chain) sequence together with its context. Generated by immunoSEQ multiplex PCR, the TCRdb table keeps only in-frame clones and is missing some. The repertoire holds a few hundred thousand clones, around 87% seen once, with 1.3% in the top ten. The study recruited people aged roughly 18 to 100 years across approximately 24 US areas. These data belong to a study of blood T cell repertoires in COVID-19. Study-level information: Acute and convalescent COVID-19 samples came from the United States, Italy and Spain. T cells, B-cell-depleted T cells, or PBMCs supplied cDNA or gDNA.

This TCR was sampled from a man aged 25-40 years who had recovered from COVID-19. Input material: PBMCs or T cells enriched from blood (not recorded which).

CDR3 region: CAWSGATNQPQHF. CDR3 nucleotides: TGTGCCTGGAGTGGGGCTACCAATCAGCCCCAGCATTTT. This chain connects TRBV30 to TRBJ1-5; no clear D. Trimming cost V 1 base and J 3 bases, with 7 bases left between them. The germline gives CDR1 GTSNPN, CDR2 SVGIG (reference sequence). The CDR3 sequence is 13 residues long. Looking up the rest from reference TRBV30 and TRBJ1-5 gives the full variable domain: SQTIHQWPATLVQPVGSPLSLECTVEGTSNPNLYWYRQAAGRGLQLLFYSVGIGQISSEVPQNLSASRPQDRQFILSSKKLLLSDSGFYLCAWSGATNQPQHFGDGTRLSIL.